Described below is a single TCR beta chain sequence and its context. This sample is drawn from a study of cytomegalovirus exposure and HLA in healthy donors. The PCR used 60 Vbeta and 13 Jbeta primers. Generated by immunoSEQ multiplex PCR, the TCRdb table keeps only in-frame clones and is missing some. The sample lists 90,000 to 110,000 clones; less than 70% were seen once. CDR3 size: 13 residues. Trimming left V 2 bases short and J 3 bases short, with 5 bases between. Germline V gene lookup returns CDR1 KGHSH and CDR2 LQKENI. Sequencing input: PBMCs. The receptor was isolated from a woman aged 70-85 years in good health and CMV-seropositive. This chain links TRBV18 with TRBJ1-3; D ambiguous. This CDR3 reads CASSPGSGNTIYF. For the CDR3, the DNA is TGTGCCAGCTCACCAGGGAGTGGAAACACCATATATTTT.